These 24 T cell receptor beta chains were sequenced from one sample in a study of T cells after posttransplantation cyclophosphamide (dated by TCRdb to 2016 to 2018). The sample's treatment or condition label, decoded: high-dose cyclophosphamide on days +3 and +4 as single-agent GVHD prophylaxis. Patients in the PTCy group got busulfan and fludarabine conditioning, a marrow graft from a related or unrelated donor, and cyclophosphamide on days +3 and +4. The method behind the library was the immunoSEQ multiplex PCR assay. TCRdb stores this immuneACCESS table with in-frame sequences only. Part of the clones is absent; in the studies checked, under half of the shortfall reflects unresolved V genes, and no reason is known for the rest. Across this sample there are fewer than 12,000 clones, with approximately 89% seen only once. The top ten clonotypes cover around a quarter of the sample. Sequenced here: CD4+ T cells sorted from PBMCs, sampled after allogeneic stem cell transplant with posttransplant cyclophosphamide. The receptors originated from a male patient aged 25-45 years who received an allogeneic stem cell transplant from a related donor, was CMV-positive, and had acute GVHD only. Some T cells present after a transplant may be cells of the graft donor.

The V and J genes are TRBV6-1 and TRBJ1-5; perhaps TRBD1 as D (5 bases). V was shortened by 2 bases and J by 0 bases, with 8 bases between the two germline ends. The CDR3 has 15 residues. Germline V gives CDR1 MNHNS, CDR2 SASEGT. The CDR3 coding sequence is TGTGCCAGCAGTGAAAGGGGATATAGCAATCAGCCCCAGCATTTT. Translated: CASSERGYSNQPQHF.

The V call is TRBV2, the J call TRBJ1-5, with D unclear. Trimming removed 5 bases from V and 0 bases from J, with 11 bases in between. There are 15 residues in the CDR3. Germline loops: CDR1 SNHLY, CDR2 FYNNEI. In DNA, the CDR3 is TGTGCCAGCAGTCGGGATCTCTATAGCAATCAGCCCCAGCATTTT. This translates into CASSRDLYSNQPQHF.

The rearrangement links TRBV6-6 to TRBJ2-5; 13 positions match TRBD2. This CDR3 spans 15 amino acids. The trim removed 2 bases at V and 4 bases at J, leaving 1 base unmatched. The germline gives CDR1 MNHNY, CDR2 SVGAGI (reference sequence). CDR3 amino acids: CASSYRLAGGETQYF. DNA of the CDR3: TGTGCCAGCAGTTACCGACTAGCGGGGGGAGAGACCCAGTACTTC.

This clone showed up just once. The chain uses TRBV6-5 and TRBJ1-1; 7 nucleotides match TRBD1. The V segment lost 0 bases and the J segment 2 bases; nucleotides outside the gene matches: 3. Germline V lookup: CDR1 MNHEY, CDR2 SVGAGI. CDR3 size: 15 residues. The CDR3 DNA is TGTGCCAGCAGTTACTCCTACAGGGGAAACACTGAAGCTTTCTTT. This sequence encodes CASSYSYRGNTEAFF.

The chain's CDR3 is CSDTGGAGTDTQYF. The CDR3 DNA reads TGCAGCGACACAGGGGGCGCCGGCACAGATACGCAGTATTTT. The chain is built from TRBV29-1 and TRBJ2-3; 9 positions agree with TRBD1. This CDR3 is built from 14 residues. V shed 7 bases and J 1 base; nucleotides not matched to a gene: 6. Germline CDR1 SQVTM, CDR2 ANQGSEA.

This sequence joins TRBV15 and TRBJ2-3; 10 bases line up with TRBD2. Germline trimming cut 3 bases from V and 1 base from J; bases unmatched to any gene: 7. CDR3 length: 17 amino acids. Germline CDR1 and CDR2: LNHNV and YYDKDF (reference sequence). The CDR3 bases are TGTGCCACCAGCAGGGATTATAGCGGGGGGCGCACAGATACGCAGTATTTT. Translating gives CATSRDYSGGRTDTQYF.

The chain is built from TRBV9 and TRBJ1-2; D perhaps matches TRBD1 (5 bases). Germline V gene lookup returns CDR1 SGDLS and CDR2 YYNGEE. Trimming stripped 1 base from V and 5 bases from J, with 9 bases between. CDR3 size: 13 residues. The DNA for the CDR3 is TGTGCCAGCAGCGTACAGGGATCTTATGGCTACACCTTC. Translated: CASSVQGSYGYTF.

This clone is a singleton in its sample. The V and J genes are TRBV5-1 and TRBJ2-2; TRBD1 aligns across 7 bases. The CDR3 is 16 residues long. Trimming cost V 3 bases and J 7 bases; bases outside gene matches: 12. Germline V CDR1 and CDR2: SGHRS, YFSETQ. The CDR3 bases are TGCGCCAGCAGCTCCCACAGGGGAAGTAATGGCGGGGAGCTGTTTTTT. This codes for CASSSHRGSNGGELFF.

The table lists this clone with a few counts. V gene TRBV29-1 combines with J gene TRBJ1-4; TRBD1 might be the D (5 bases). Germline lookup yields CDR1 SQVTM and CDR2 ANQGSEA. V was cut by 7 bases and J by 7 bases, with 16 bases left in between. This CDR3 region has 13 residues. The CDR3 sequence: CSALGQGGEKLFF. DNA of the CDR3: TGCAGCGCCCTGGGGCAGGGAGGTGAAAAACTGTTTTTT.

This chain connects TRBV2 to TRBJ2-3; D may be TRBD2 (5 bases). Germline CDR1 reads SNHLY; CDR2 reads FYNNEI. V was trimmed by 4 bases and J by 2 bases, leaving 10 bases between them. The CDR3 has 14 amino acids. CDR3 in amino acids: CASSVEVLTDTQYF. The DNA of the CDR3 is TGTGCCAGCAGTGTGGAGGTCCTCACAGATACGCAGTATTTT.

This sequence joins TRBV7-2 and TRBJ2-3; tentatively, D is TRBD2 (5 bases). Deletions cut 4 bases from V and 5 bases from J, with 10 bases between. The germline gives CDR1 SGHTA, CDR2 FQGNSA. CDR3 length: 13 residues. CDR3 nucleotides: TGTGCCAGCAGCTATCCGGAGGTAGATACGCAGTATTTT. Its translation: CASSYPEVDTQYF.

V and J are TRBV6-1 and TRBJ1-3; no reliable D call. Germline V lookup: CDR1 MNHNS, CDR2 SASEGT. CDR3 length equals 13 residues. Trimming left V 10 bases short and J 2 bases short, with 12 bases between. The CDR3 DNA follows: TGTGCCACTCGTGAGTTGGCTGGAAACACCATATATTTT. It is translated as CATRELAGNTIYF.

With regard to this clone: This CDR3 is also generated by other DNA sequences in the sample. The chain links TRBV7-2 to TRBJ2-7; D is unresolved. V was shortened by 2 bases and J by 3 bases, with 5 bases between the two germline ends. Germline values: CDR1 SGHTA, CDR2 FQGNSA. The length of the CDR3 is 12 residues. The CDR3 nucleotides are TGTGCCAGCAGCTTATCGAGCTACGAGCAGTACTTC. The encoded protein is CASSLSSYEQYF.

The rearrangement joins TRBV2 to TRBJ2-5; 7 nucleotides match TRBD1. V shed 6 bases, J shed 1 base, and the junction held 2 bases outside the gene matches. Looked up from germline, CDR1 is SNHLY and CDR2 is FYNNEI. This CDR3 is built from 13 residues. The CDR3 DNA follows: TGTGCCAGCAGGACAGGGCCCCAAGAGACCCAGTACTTC. Its translation: CASRTGPQETQYF.

The chain couples TRBV2 to TRBJ1-5, with D possibly matching TRBD1 (5 bases). The germline V and J ends were trimmed by 4 bases and 2 bases, with 12 bases remaining between them. Looked up from germline, CDR1 is SNHLY and CDR2 is FYNNEI. The CDR3 spans 15 residues. The CDR3 region is CASSGGMGRNQPQHF. CDR3 nucleotides: TGTGCCAGCAGTGGGGGAATGGGGCGCAATCAGCCCCAGCATTTT.

V is TRBV18 and J is TRBJ1-5; D may be TRBD1 (6 bases). This CDR3 has 13 residues. With 8 bases removed from V and 0 bases from J, the gap between germline ends came to 8 bases. Looked up from germline, CDR1 is KGHSH and CDR2 is LQKENI. The chain's CDR3 is CASTDSSNQPQHF. CDR3 nucleotides: TGTGCCAGCACGGACAGTAGCAATCAGCCCCAGCATTTT.

The chain recombines TRBV2 with TRBJ2-5, with 9 bases lining up with TRBD1. With V trimmed by 6 bases and J by 5 bases, 10 bases remained unmatched. This CDR3 has 15 amino acids. The germline gives CDR1 SNHLY, CDR2 FYNNEI. CDR3: CASRGRTGAGETQYF. CDR3 nucleotide sequence: TGTGCCAGCAGGGGGAGGACAGGGGCCGGTGAGACCCAGTACTTC.

Worth noting for this clone: Other DNA sequences in the same sample also yield this CDR3. The chain employs TRBV29-1 and TRBJ1-2; weak D call: TRBD1 (5 bases). This CDR3 comprises 11 residues. Germline values: CDR1 SQVTM, CDR2 ANQGSEA. The V and J ends lost 5 bases and 4 bases respectively, with 8 bases between them. The CDR3 DNA reads TGCAGCGTTCCAGGGTCCTATGGCTACACCTTC. This gives the protein CSVPGSYGYTF.

The CDR3 loop is CASSQVGVSYEQYF. DNA of the CDR3: TGTGCCAGCAGCCAAGTCGGGGTCTCCTACGAGCAGTACTTC. V usage is TRBV4-2 and J usage is TRBJ2-7, with D possibly matching TRBD2 (5 bases). Trimming took off 1 base at V and 0 bases at J, with 7 bases between the two ends. The CDR3 runs to 14 residues. Germline V CDR1 and CDR2: LGHNA, YNFKEQ.

The chain combines TRBV28 with TRBJ1-1; D perhaps matches TRBD1 (6 bases). The CDR3 contains 13 residues. Trimming shortened V by 5 bases and J by 11 bases, and 18 bases separated the two germline ends. Germline V gene sequence: CDR1 MDHEN, CDR2 SYDVKM. The DNA of the CDR3 is TGTGCCAGCAGTACCGGGACACCGGTGAAGGCTTTCTTT. Translation: CASSTGTPVKAFF.

This chain joins TRBV5-4 and TRBJ1-2; TRBD1 agrees at 12 bases. The CDR3 extends over 14 amino acids. Germline CDR1 SGHNT, CDR2 YYREEE (reference sequence). V was clipped by 4 bases and J by 8 bases; unmatched bases: 6. CDR3 protein: CASSGTGGLGGYTF. In nucleotides, the CDR3 is TGTGCCAGCAGCGGGACAGGGGGCTTGGGAGGCTACACCTTC.

The chain employs TRBV18 and TRBJ2-2, with D perhaps TRBD1 (6 bases). V shed 0 bases and J shed 4 bases, with 9 bases lying between them. The CDR3 runs 15 residues. Per germline, CDR1 KGHSH and CDR2 LQKENI. CDR3 protein: CASSPPTGTTGELFF. Here the CDR3 DNA reads TGTGCCAGCTCACCACCAACAGGGACCACCGGGGAGCTGTTTTTT.

The rearrangement uses TRBV5-5 and TRBJ1-2, with unresolved D. Trimming cost V 0 bases and J 8 bases, with 8 bases left between them. CDR3 length: 12 amino acids. Germline CDR1 reads SGHKS; CDR2 reads YYEKEE (reference sequence). CDR3 DNA sequence: TGTGCCAGCAGCTTGGATGGCCGCGGCTACACCTTC. Its protein is CASSLDGRGYTF.

In this sample, this clone turned up a few times. The chain joins TRBV7-3 to TRBJ2-5; TRBD2 matches at 10 bases. This CDR3 has 15 amino acids. The germline CDR1 and CDR2 sequences are SGHTA and FQGTGA. V lost 5 bases and J lost 5; bases outside the gene matches: 8. The DNA of the CDR3 is TGTGCCAGCAGCCTCCTGGGACTAGCGCGGGAGACCCAGTACTTC. Protein sequence: CASSLLGLARETQYF. Drawing the rest from reference TRBV7-3 and TRBJ2-5, the complete variable domain is GAGVSQTPSNKVTEKGKYVELRCDPISGHTALYWYRQSLGQGPEFLIYFQGTGAADDSGLPNDRFFAVRPEGSVSTLKIQRTERGDSAVYLCASSLLGLARETQYFGPGTRLLVL.